This T cell receptor (beta chain) was retrieved from a study of blood T cell repertoires in COVID-19. Looking at the study overall: The United States, Italy and Spain provided the acute and convalescent COVID-19 samples. The cDNA or gDNA used as material had been derived from T cells, B-cell-depleted T cells, or PBMCs.

The CDR3 has 16 amino acids. CDR1 is SGHNT and CDR2 is YENEEA in the germline V gene. The J segment lost 8 bases and the V segment lost 5 bases, leaving 15 bases of the junction unmatched. Cohort 3 recovery required two negative PCRs, clearance, or symptom resolution. Per the study methods: Cell counts per sample came from amplifying reference gene primers. Produced via immunoSEQ multiplex PCR; TCRdb's table is partial and in-frame only. V and J calls and clone size are those listed in that table; D and trimming were worked out from the DNA. The sample yields hundreds of thousands of clones, about 88% seen once.

The receptor was derived from a woman aged 45-59 years who had recovered from COVID-19. The genes are TRBV11-3 and TRBJ2-1; 7 bases agree with TRBD1. The sequenced sample was PBMCs or T cells enriched from blood (not recorded which). CDR3 coding DNA: TGTGCCAGCAGCCCAAGAGGGACAGCGGCCCGAGATGAGCAGTTCTTC. This gives the protein CASSPRGTAARDEQFF. Drawing the rest from reference TRBV11-3 and TRBJ2-1, the complete variable domain is EAGVVQSPRYKIIEKKQPVAFWCNPISGHNTLYWYLQNLGQGPELLIRYENEEAVDDSQLPKDRFSAERLKGVDSTLKIQPAELGDSAVYLCASSPRGTAARDEQFFGPGTRLTVL.